Listed below are T cell receptor beta chains from one sample, sequenced in a study of CD8 T cells in Susac syndrome. TCRdb reanalysed the immunoSEQ multiplex PCR reads using MiXCR and keeps one entry per CDR3 protein. Counted here are roughly 88,000 distinct CDR3 sequences, 96% occurring once; the ten biggest clones make up roughly 0.4%. The sample was CD8+ T cells from PBMCs. The receptors were sampled from a human donor with Susac syndrome. CDR3s include the opening cysteine and the closing phenylalanine or tryptophan. D genes are given only for firm matches. Clone sizes are given selectively: once, few, many, or a class where the clone is expanded.

CDR3 protein	CDR3 DNA	clone size	V gene	J gene	D gene
CASSQYEGRRNEQFF	TGTGCCAGCAGCCAATACGAAGGCAGACGGAATGAGCAGTTCTTC	-	TRBV14	TRBJ2-1	-
CASSLSQTYNEQFF	TGTGCCAGCAGCCTTAGCCAAACCTACAATGAGCAGTTCTTC	-	TRBV27	TRBJ2-1	-
CASKLAGGETQYF	TGTGCCAGTAAACTAGCGGGCGGGGAGACCCAGTACTTC	-	TRBV19	TRBJ2-5	TRBD2
CASSQDYFGSGELFF	TGCGCCAGCAGCCAAGATTATTTCGGTTCCGGGGAGCTGTTTTTT	-	TRBV4-1	TRBJ2-2	-
CAATGLQGDRQYF	TGTGCCGCTACCGGACTCCAAGGGGATCGGCAGTACTTC	-	TRBV11-2	TRBJ2-7	-
CASSVGALPYNEQFF	TGTGCCAGCAGCGTCGGGGCCCTACCCTACAATGAGCAGTTCTTC	-	TRBV9	TRBJ2-1	-
CASSWVGPGDTQYF	TGTGCCAGCAGTTGGGTGGGGCCCGGGGATACGCAGTATTTT	-	TRBV6-2/TRBV6-3	TRBJ2-3	-
CASSPEARVQETQYF	TGTGCCAGCAGTCCCGAGGCGCGGGTGCAAGAGACCCAGTACTTC	-	TRBV6-5	TRBJ2-5	-
CASSSGGGGSSYNSPLHF	TGTGCCAGCAGCTCCGGAGGCGGGGGGAGCTCCTATAATTCACCCCTCCACTTT	-	TRBV28	TRBJ1-6	-
CASFGGANTGELFF	TGCGCCAGCTTCGGCGGCGCGAACACCGGGGAGCTGTTTTTT	once	TRBV5-1	TRBJ2-2	-
CASSVGGNQETQYF	TGTGCCAGCAGCGTAGGGGGGAACCAAGAGACCCAGTACTTC	-	TRBV9	TRBJ2-5	-
CASSLWFGSSSYEQYF	TGTGCCAGCAGTTTATGGTTTGGCTCCAGCTCCTACGAGCAGTACTTC	-	TRBV27	TRBJ2-7	-
CSARDLDRRKETQYF	TGCAGTGCTAGAGATTTAGACAGGAGGAAAGAGACCCAGTACTTC	-	TRBV20-1	TRBJ2-5	-
CATGGVHGELFF	TGTGCCACGGGGGGGGTCCACGGGGAGCTGTTTTTT	-	TRBV19	TRBJ2-2	TRBD2
CASSQNTGELFF	TGTGCCAGTAGTCAGAACACCGGGGAGCTGTTTTTT	-	TRBV19	TRBJ2-2	-
CSVPTQGKNEQYF	TGCAGCGTTCCTACCCAGGGGAAAAACGAGCAGTACTTC	-	TRBV29-1	TRBJ2-7	-
CASSFQDGNYGYTF	TGCGCCAGCAGCTTTCAAGACGGCAACTATGGCTACACCTTC	-	TRBV5-1	TRBJ1-2	-
CASSLAGEENSGANVLTF	TGCGCCAGCAGCTTGGCAGGGGAAGAAAACTCTGGGGCCAACGTCCTGACTTTC	-	TRBV5-1	TRBJ2-6	-
CASSHGPGLVNEQFF	TGTGCCAGCAGCCACGGACCGGGACTAGTCAATGAGCAGTTCTTC	-	TRBV7-9	TRBJ2-1	TRBD2
CSAHEQDYEQYF	TGCAGTGCCCACGAACAAGACTACGAGCAGTACTTC	-	TRBV20-1	TRBJ2-7	-
CAWNRGGNTEAFF	TGTGCCTGGAATCGAGGGGGGAACACTGAAGCTTTCTTT	-	TRBV30	TRBJ1-1	-
CASSRRLAGTTDTQYF	TGTGCCAGCAGCCGACGACTAGCGGGGACCACAGATACGCAGTATTTT	-	TRBV4-2	TRBJ2-3	TRBD2
CASSQEPAGVVTDTQYF	TGCGCCAGCAGCCAAGAACCAGCGGGAGTGGTCACAGATACGCAGTATTTT	-	TRBV4-3	TRBJ2-3	TRBD2
CASSPSTLGETQYF	TGTGCCAGCAGCCCATCGACCCTGGGGGAGACCCAGTACTTC	-	TRBV11-2	TRBJ2-5	-
CASSQSSSVLGETQYF	TGCGCCAGCAGTCAATCGTCCAGCGTGTTAGGGGAGACCCAGTACTTC	-	TRBV23-1	TRBJ2-5	-
CASRVSWEGYTF	TGTGCCAGCAGGGTCAGCTGGGAAGGCTACACCTTC	-	TRBV2	TRBJ1-2	-
CARSTDTQYF	TGTGCCAGGAGCACAGATACGCAGTATTTT	-	TRBV2	TRBJ2-3	-
CSARAGVAGPHTGELFF	TGCAGTGCTAGGGCGGGGGTAGCGGGACCGCACACCGGGGAGCTGTTTTTT	-	TRBV20-1	TRBJ2-2	TRBD2
CASSETHVREQFF	TGTGCCAGCAGTGAGACCCACGTACGGGAGCAGTTCTTC	-	TRBV25-1	TRBJ2-1	-
CASSFTFETQYF	TGTGCCAGCAGTTTTACCTTTGAGACCCAGTACTTC	-	TRBV28	TRBJ2-5	-
CATSDSGLLDGYTF	TGTGCCACCAGTGATTCCGGCTTGTTGGATGGCTACACCTTC	-	TRBV24-1	TRBJ1-2	-
CASTSQGAGAAYGYTF	TGTGCCAGTACCAGCCAGGGAGCAGGGGCGGCCTATGGCTACACCTTC	-	TRBV6-1	TRBJ1-2	-
CASSPLSGSYTGELFF	TGTGCCAGCAGTCCTCTTTCCGGGTCTTACACCGGGGAGCTGTTTTTT	-	TRBV6-6	TRBJ2-2	-
CATSDSTGNTEAFF	TGTGCCACCAGTGATTCGACGGGAAACACTGAAGCTTTCTTT	once	TRBV24-1	TRBJ1-1	-
CASSFGAGGPIDTQYF	TGTGCCAGCAGTTTTGGGGCGGGAGGGCCGATAGATACGCAGTATTTT	-	TRBV28	TRBJ2-3	TRBD2
CASSYSQGVRETQYF	TGTGCCAGCAGTTACTCACAGGGGGTACGGGAGACCCAGTACTTC	-	TRBV6-5	TRBJ2-5	TRBD1
CASSQGGSGMPNEKLFF	TGTGCCAGCAGCCAAGGAGGTTCGGGTATGCCTAATGAAAAACTGTTTTTT	-	TRBV14	TRBJ1-4	-
CSAPPLAGVDEQYF	TGCAGTGCTCCTCCCCTAGCGGGAGTGGACGAGCAGTACTTC	-	TRBV20-1	TRBJ2-7	TRBD2
CASSHPLGLAGEEGAQYF	TGTGCCAGCAGCCACCCGTTGGGACTAGCGGGAGAGGAAGGTGCGCAGTATTTT	-	TRBV9	TRBJ2-3	TRBD2
CASSSVSSATQYF	TGTGCCAGCAGCTCCGTCTCGTCCGCTACGCAGTATTTT	-	TRBV11-2	TRBJ2-3	-
CSAPGGANTDTQYF	TGCAGTGCCCCCGGAGGGGCCAACACAGATACGCAGTATTTT	-	TRBV20-1	TRBJ2-3	-
CASSSLSTDTQYF	TGTGCCAGCAGTTCCCTAAGCACAGATACGCAGTATTTT	-	TRBV6-2/TRBV6-3	TRBJ2-3	-
CAWSSGLGYGYTF	TGTGCCTGGAGTTCGGGGCTGGGGTATGGCTACACCTTC	once	TRBV30	TRBJ1-2	-
CAWSVGLAGAPSTDTQYF	TGTGCCTGGAGTGTAGGTCTAGCGGGAGCGCCCAGCACAGATACGCAGTATTTT	-	TRBV30	TRBJ2-3	TRBD2
CASNEFTWGGYTF	TGTGCCAGCAACGAGTTCACGTGGGGTGGCTACACCTTC	-	TRBV12-3/TRBV12-4	TRBJ1-2	-
CASNTTGEQYF	TGTGCCAGCAACACGACCGGAGAGCAGTACTTC	-	TRBV6-5	TRBJ2-7	-
CASSEPSKGGGYTF	TGTGCCAGCAGTGAACCCAGCAAAGGCGGTGGCTACACCTTC	-	TRBV2	TRBJ1-2	-
CASWVGNEQFF	TGTGCCAGCTGGGTGGGCAATGAGCAGTTCTTC	once	TRBV12-3/TRBV12-4	TRBJ2-1	-
CASSLGLNRGDNQPQHF	TGTGCCAGCAGCTTAGGGCTCAACAGAGGGGACAATCAGCCCCAGCATTTT	-	TRBV11-2	TRBJ1-5	-
CASSLANQETQYF	TGTGCCAGCAGCTTAGCGAACCAAGAGACCCAGTACTTC	-	TRBV13	TRBJ2-5	-
CASIASGFSNEQFF	TGTGCCAGTATAGCTAGCGGCTTCTCCAATGAGCAGTTCTTC	-	TRBV19	TRBJ2-1	TRBD2
CSARGSGRGETQYF	TGCAGTGCTAGAGGGAGCGGGAGGGGAGAGACCCAGTACTTC	-	TRBV20-1	TRBJ2-5	TRBD2
CASSLGRLEQYF	TGTGCCAGCAGCTTGGGTAGATTAGAGCAGTACTTC	-	TRBV13	TRBJ2-7	-
CASSPLGPRSDTGELFF	TGTGCCAGCTCACCACTGGGACCCAGATCGGACACCGGGGAGCTGTTTTTT	-	TRBV18	TRBJ2-2	-
CASSFSGGQPQHF	TGTGCCAGCAGCTTTTCCGGAGGACAGCCCCAGCATTTT	-	TRBV13	TRBJ1-5	-
CATSRDGAGGETQYF	TGTGCCACCAGCAGAGATGGGGCAGGAGGGGAGACCCAGTACTTC	-	TRBV15	TRBJ2-5	-
CAQGTEAFF	TGTGCCCAAGGGACTGAAGCTTTCTTT	-	TRBV7-9	TRBJ1-1	-
CASNDPGQGDNQPQHF	TGTGCCAGCAACGACCCGGGACAGGGTGACAATCAGCCCCAGCATTTT	-	TRBV2	TRBJ1-5	TRBD1
CSVGGLAGVGTYNEQFF	TGCAGCGTTGGAGGTCTAGCGGGAGTGGGGACCTACAATGAGCAGTTCTTC	-	TRBV29-1	TRBJ2-1	TRBD2